A single sample is the source of the 2 T cell receptor beta chains below, sequenced in a study of type 1 regulatory T cells. TCRdb passed the reads through MiXCR, listing each CDR3 protein once. The sample includes 80,000 to 100,000 distinct CDR3 sequences, around a third of them seen just once. Sequencing used CD4+ T cells, either the whole sample or a sorted fraction (not recorded which). These receptors came from a human donor in good health.

The CDR3 DNA is TGTGCCTGGAAAGACGCAAACACCGGGGAGCTGTTTTTT. Its protein is CAWKDANTGELFF. The chain recombines TRBV30 with TRBJ2-2; D is unresolved. Per germline, CDR1 GTSNPN and CDR2 SVGIG (reference sequence). This CDR3 is 13 amino acids long. Trimming left V 4 bases short and J 2 bases short, with 8 bases between. Together with reference TRBV30 and TRBJ2-2, the CDR3 gives the full variable domain: SQTIHQWPATLVQPVGSPLSLECTVEGTSNPNLYWYRQAAGRGLQLLFYSVGIGQISSEVPQNLSASRPQDRQFILSSKKLLLSDSGFYLCAWKDANTGELFFGEGSRLTVL.

V usage is TRBV7-2 and J usage is TRBJ2-4; 10 nucleotides match TRBD2. This CDR3 spans 15 amino acids. The V gene end was trimmed by 7 bases and the J gene end by 5 bases; junction bases not matched to a gene: 8. Per germline, CDR1 SGHTA and CDR2 FQGNSA. CDR3 coding DNA: TGTGCCAGCACCGGGAGCGGGAGGGCCGAAAACATTCAGTACTTC. Protein: CASTGSGRAENIQYF.